Presented here are 8 T cell receptor beta chains from one specimen sequenced in a study of T cells in Graves' hyperthyroidism and ophthalmopathy. RNA transcripts yielded amplified TCR beta CDR3 regions. TCR CDR3 underwent first-round RT-PCR with the HTBI primer set. TCRdb reprocessed the multiplex PCR reads with MiXCR, giving one entry per CDR3 protein. The sample records approximately 400,000 distinct CDR3 sequences, 15% to 18% being singletons. The source material was blood. Receptors originate from a woman younger than 30 with Graves' hyperthyroidism.

In its sample, this clonotype was seen many times. The J gene is TRBJ1-6, the V gene TRBV6-1; TRBD1 matches at 8 bases. This CDR3 comprises 15 residues. Germline V gene lookup returns CDR1 MNHNS and CDR2 SASEGT. V trimming: 4 bases; J trimming: 8 bases; junction bases outside the gene matches: 7. The DNA for the CDR3 is TGTGCCAGCAGTGTAGACAGGGGATCGGATTCACCCCTCCACTTT. Encoded protein: CASSVDRGSDSPLHF.

This clonotype showed up many times. The chain links TRBV7-8 to TRBJ1-4; 9 bases agree with TRBD1. Germline V gene data show CDR1 as SGHVS and CDR2 as FQNEAQ. The J segment lost 9 bases and the V segment lost 5 bases, leaving 10 bases of the junction unmatched. The CDR3 consists of 15 residues. DNA of the CDR3: TGTGCCAGCAGCCCCCAACCGGGACAGGGTAAAAAACTGTTTTTT. Translation: CASSPQPGQGKKLFF.

This clonotype was observed many times. This chain connects TRBV2 to TRBJ2-7; D possibly corresponds to TRBD1 (5 bases). The length of the CDR3 is 15 residues. Trimming cost V 10 bases and J 7 bases, with 26 bases left between them. Germline values: CDR1 SNHLY, CDR2 FYNNEI. The CDR3 DNA reads TGTGCCACCGAAGTAACAGGTCACGACGGTCTTGAGCAGTACTTC. Translating it yields CATEVTGHDGLEQYF.

This clonotype came up many times. The rearrangement links TRBV30 to TRBJ1-5; D might be TRBD1 (6 bases). CDR1 is GTSNPN, CDR2 SVGIG, per germline (reference sequence). Trimming cost V 0 bases and J 6 bases, with 12 bases left between them. The CDR3 contains 14 residues. The CDR3 sequence: CAWSVTGKGQPQHF. In nucleotides, the CDR3 is TGTGCCTGGAGTGTAACAGGGAAGGGTCAGCCCCAGCATTTT. Complete variable domain (other parts from reference TRBV30 and TRBJ1-5): SQTIHQWPATLVQPVGSPLSLECTVEGTSNPNLYWYRQAAGRGLQLLFYSVGIGQISSEVPQNLSASRPQDRQFILSSKKLLLSDSGFYLCAWSVTGKGQPQHFGDGTRLSIL.

This chain joins TRBV6-1 and TRBJ2-3; D call uncertain. CDR1 is MNHNS, CDR2 SASEGT, per germline. V shed 3 bases and J shed 9 bases, with 10 bases lying between them. There are 12 residues in the CDR3. CDR3 in amino acids: CASSEAGATQYF. Here the CDR3 DNA reads TGTGCCAGCAGTGAGGCCGGAGCAACGCAGTATTTT.

CDR3: CAWSVGLAGPETQYF. In nucleotides, the CDR3 is TGTGCCTGGAGTGTAGGGCTAGCGGGCCCCGAGACCCAGTACTTC. V gene TRBV30 combines with J gene TRBJ2-5; 8 bases are a match to TRBD2. V dropped 0 bases and J dropped 5; count of bases not matched to a gene: 8. CDR3 length: 15 amino acids. The V gene's germline CDR1 is GTSNPN and CDR2 SVGIG (reference sequence).

The V call is TRBV19, the J call TRBJ2-1, with 7 bases that match TRBD1. Germline V gives CDR1 LNHDA, CDR2 SQIVND (reference sequence). The CDR3 totals 16 residues. V was clipped by 7 bases and J by 0 bases; unmatched bases: 9. This chain's CDR3 is CASTTRDRPSYNEQFF. In DNA form, the CDR3 reads TGTGCCAGTACCACTCGGGACAGACCCTCCTACAATGAGCAGTTCTTC.

This clonotype has a count of ten or more. The rearrangement uses TRBV27 and TRBJ1-5; no definite D call. Trimming stripped 6 bases from V and 9 bases from J, with 21 bases between. The CDR3 is made up of 15 amino acids. Germline CDR1 and CDR2: MNHEY and SMNVEV (reference sequence). The CDR3 DNA follows: TGTGCCAGCAGACGGGAGGCCGCTACCCCATCGCCCCAGCATTTT. This codes for CASRREAATPSPQHF.